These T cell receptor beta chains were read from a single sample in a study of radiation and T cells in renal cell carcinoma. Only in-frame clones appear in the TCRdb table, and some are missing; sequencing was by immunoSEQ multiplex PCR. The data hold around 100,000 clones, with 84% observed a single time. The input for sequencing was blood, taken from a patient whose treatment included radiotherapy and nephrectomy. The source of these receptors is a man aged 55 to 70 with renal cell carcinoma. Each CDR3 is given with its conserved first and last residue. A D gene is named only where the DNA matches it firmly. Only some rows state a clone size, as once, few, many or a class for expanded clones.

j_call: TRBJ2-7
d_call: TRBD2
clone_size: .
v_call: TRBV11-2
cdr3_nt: TGTGCCAGCAGGATGGCGGGAGGGCCGTATGAGCAGTACTTC
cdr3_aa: CASRMAGGPYEQYF

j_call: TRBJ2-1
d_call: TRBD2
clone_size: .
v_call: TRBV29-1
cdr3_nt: TGCAGCGTGACGACTAGCGGGAGGCGCAATGAGCAGTTCTTC
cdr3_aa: CSVTTSGRRNEQFF

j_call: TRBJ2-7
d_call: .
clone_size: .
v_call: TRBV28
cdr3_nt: TGTGCCAGCAGTTTGACTGCTTACGAGCAGTACTTC
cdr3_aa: CASSLTAYEQYF

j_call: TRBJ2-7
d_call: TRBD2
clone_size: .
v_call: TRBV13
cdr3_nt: TGTGCCAGCACTCGGACTAGGAATTCCTACGAGCAGTACTTC
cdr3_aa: CASTRTRNSYEQYF

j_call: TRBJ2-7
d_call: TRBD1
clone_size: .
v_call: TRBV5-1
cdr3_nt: TGCGCCAGCAGGCGACAGGGGACCAGCTCCTACGAGCAGTACTTC
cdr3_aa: CASRRQGTSSYEQYF

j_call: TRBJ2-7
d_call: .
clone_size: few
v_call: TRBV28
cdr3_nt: TGTGCCAGCAGCTTCGGGGGACGGGCCAACGAGCAGTACTTC
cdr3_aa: CASSFGGRANEQYF

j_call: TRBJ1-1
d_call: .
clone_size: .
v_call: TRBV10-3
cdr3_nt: TGTGCCGCCCCCCGGTGCACTGAAGCTTTCTTT
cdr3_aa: CAAPRCTEAFF

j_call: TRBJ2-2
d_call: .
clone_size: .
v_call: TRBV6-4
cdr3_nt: TGTGCCAGCAGTGTCGAATCGAACACCGGGGAGCTGTTTTTT
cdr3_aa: CASSVESNTGELFF

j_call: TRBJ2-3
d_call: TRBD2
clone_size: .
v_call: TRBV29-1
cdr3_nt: TGCAGCGGCCGACTAGCGGGAGGGCCGTTGAATACGCAGTATTTT
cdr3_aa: CSGRLAGGPLNTQYF

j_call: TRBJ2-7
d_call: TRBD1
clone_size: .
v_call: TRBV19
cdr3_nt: TGTGCCAGTAGTATTCCAGGGGGCTTCGACGAGCAGTACTTC
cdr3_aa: CASSIPGGFDEQYF

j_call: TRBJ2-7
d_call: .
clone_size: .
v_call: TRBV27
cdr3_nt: TGTGCCAGCAGTTCCCCGGGGTCAGTAGGCGAGCAGTACTTC
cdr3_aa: CASSSPGSVGEQYF

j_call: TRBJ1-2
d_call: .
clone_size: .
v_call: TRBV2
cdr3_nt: TGTGCCAGCAGTGAAGTGAGGGGACTGGGCTATGGCTACACCTTC
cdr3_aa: CASSEVRGLGYGYTF

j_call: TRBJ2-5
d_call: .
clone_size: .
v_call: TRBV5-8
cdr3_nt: TGTGCCAGCAGCTTAGAGGAGACCCAGTACTTC
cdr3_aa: CASSLEETQYF

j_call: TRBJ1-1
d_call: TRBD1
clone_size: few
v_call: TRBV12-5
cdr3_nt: TGTGCTAGTGGCCAGCAGGGGGCAACTGAAGCTTTCTTT
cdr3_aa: CASGQQGATEAFF

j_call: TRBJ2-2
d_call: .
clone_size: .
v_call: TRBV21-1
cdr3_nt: TGTGCCAGCGGCCGGAGATCAGGACGCGGGGGGACCGGGGAGCTGTTTTTT
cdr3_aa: CASGRRSGRGGTGELFF

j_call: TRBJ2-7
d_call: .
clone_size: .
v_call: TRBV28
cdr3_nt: TGTGCCAGCAGTTTAAGGGGCGGGAAGCTCGAGCAGTACTTC
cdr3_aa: CASSLRGGKLEQYF